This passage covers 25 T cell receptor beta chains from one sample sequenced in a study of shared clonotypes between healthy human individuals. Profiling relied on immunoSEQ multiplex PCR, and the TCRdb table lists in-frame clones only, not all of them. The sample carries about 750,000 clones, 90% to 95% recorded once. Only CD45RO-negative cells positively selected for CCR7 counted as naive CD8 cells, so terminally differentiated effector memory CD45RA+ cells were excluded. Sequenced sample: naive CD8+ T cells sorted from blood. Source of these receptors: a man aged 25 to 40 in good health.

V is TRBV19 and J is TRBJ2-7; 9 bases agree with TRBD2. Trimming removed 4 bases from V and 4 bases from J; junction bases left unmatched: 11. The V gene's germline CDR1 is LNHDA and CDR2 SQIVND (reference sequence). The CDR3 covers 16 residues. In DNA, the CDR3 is TGTGCCAGTAGTAAAACACATAGCGGGAGCAGGTACGAGCAGTACTTC. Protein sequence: CASSKTHSGSRYEQYF.

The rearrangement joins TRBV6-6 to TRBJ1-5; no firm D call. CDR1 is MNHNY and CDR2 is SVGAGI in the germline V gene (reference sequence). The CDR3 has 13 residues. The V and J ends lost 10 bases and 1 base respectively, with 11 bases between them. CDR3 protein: CATTPRSNQPQHF. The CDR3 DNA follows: TGTGCCACCACCCCCCGGAGCAATCAGCCCCAGCATTTT.

The CDR3 DNA reads TGTGCCAGCAGCTGGGAGGACAGGACCACCGGGGAGCTGTTTTTT. The encoded protein is CASSWEDRTTGELFF. The V call is TRBV7-9, the J call TRBJ2-2; a weak D match, TRBD1 (7 bases). CDR3 length: 15 residues. Trimming shortened V by 4 bases and J by 4 bases, and 13 bases separated the two germline ends. Germline V CDR1 and CDR2: SEHNR, FQNEAQ (reference sequence).

The CDR3 region has the DNA TGTGCCAGTAGTATGTGGCAGGGTGACTATGGCTACACCTTC. As protein: CASSMWQGDYGYTF. The rearrangement joins TRBV19 to TRBJ1-2, with a possible D match to TRBD1 (5 bases). The CDR3 spans 14 residues. Germline CDR1 and CDR2: LNHDA and SQIVND (reference sequence). V lost 3 bases and J lost 3, with 11 bases in between.

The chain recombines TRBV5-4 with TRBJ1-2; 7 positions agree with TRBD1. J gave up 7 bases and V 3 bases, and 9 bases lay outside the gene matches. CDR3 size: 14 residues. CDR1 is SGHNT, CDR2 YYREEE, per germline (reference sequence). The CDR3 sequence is CASSSGTVFSGYTF. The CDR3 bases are TGTGCCAGCAGCTCCGGGACAGTTTTTTCTGGCTACACCTTC.

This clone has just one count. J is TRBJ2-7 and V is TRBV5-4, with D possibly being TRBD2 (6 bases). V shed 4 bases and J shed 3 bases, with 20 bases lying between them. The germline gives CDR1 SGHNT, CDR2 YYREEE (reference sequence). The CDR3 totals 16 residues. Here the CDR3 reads CASSQGDTSFNYEQYF. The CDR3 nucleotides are TGTGCCAGCAGCCAAGGAGACACTAGCTTTAACTACGAGCAGTACTTC.

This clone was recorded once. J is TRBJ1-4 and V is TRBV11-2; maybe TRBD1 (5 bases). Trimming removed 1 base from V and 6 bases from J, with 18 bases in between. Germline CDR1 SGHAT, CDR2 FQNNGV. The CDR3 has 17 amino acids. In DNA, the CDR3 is TGTGCCAGCAGCTTAGGGATCGCCTCAGGGCTCGATGAAAAACTGTTTTTT. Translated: CASSLGIASGLDEKLFF.

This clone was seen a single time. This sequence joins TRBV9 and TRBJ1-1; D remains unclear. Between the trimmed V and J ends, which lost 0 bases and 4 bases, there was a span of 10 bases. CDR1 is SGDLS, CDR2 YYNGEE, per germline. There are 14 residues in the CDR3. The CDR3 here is CASSVDLGGTEAFF. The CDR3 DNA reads TGTGCCAGCAGCGTAGATTTAGGAGGCACTGAAGCTTTCTTT.

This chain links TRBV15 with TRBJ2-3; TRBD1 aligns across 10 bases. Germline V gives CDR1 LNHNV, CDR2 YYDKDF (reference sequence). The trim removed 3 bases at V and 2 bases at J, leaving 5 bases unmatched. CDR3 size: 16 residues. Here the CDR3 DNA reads TGTGCCACCAGCAGTTGGGACAGGGGAAACACAGATACGCAGTATTTT. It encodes CATSSWDRGNTDTQYF.

This chain's CDR3 is CASSMLESNLNTGELFF. The CDR3 DNA follows: TGTGCCAGTAGTATGCTGGAATCAAACCTGAACACCGGGGAGCTGTTTTTT. V and J are TRBV19 and TRBJ2-2; D uncertain. The CDR3 consists of 17 residues. Trimming took off 3 bases at V and 1 base at J, with 15 bases between the two ends. Germline V gives CDR1 LNHDA, CDR2 SQIVND (reference sequence).

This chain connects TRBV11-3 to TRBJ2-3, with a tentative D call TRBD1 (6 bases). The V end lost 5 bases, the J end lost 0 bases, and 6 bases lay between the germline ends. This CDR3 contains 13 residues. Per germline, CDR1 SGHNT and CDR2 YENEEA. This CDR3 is CASSGQSTDTQYF. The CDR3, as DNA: TGTGCCAGCAGCGGACAGAGCACAGATACGCAGTATTTT.

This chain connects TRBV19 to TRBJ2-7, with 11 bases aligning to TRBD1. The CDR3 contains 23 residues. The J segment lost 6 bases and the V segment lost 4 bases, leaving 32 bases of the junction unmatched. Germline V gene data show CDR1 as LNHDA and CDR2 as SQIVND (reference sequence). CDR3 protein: CASSNFVSDSDRGRSHMRGEQYF. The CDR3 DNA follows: TGTGCCAGTAGTAATTTTGTGTCTGATTCGGACAGGGGGCGATCGCACATGAGGGGCGAGCAGTACTTC. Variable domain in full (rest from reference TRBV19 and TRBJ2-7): DGGITQSPKYLFRKEGQNVTLSCEQNLNHDAMYWYRQDPGQGLRLIYYSQIVNDFQKGDIAEGYSVSREKKESFPLTVTSAQKNPTAFYLCASSNFVSDSDRGRSHMRGEQYFGPGTRLTVT.

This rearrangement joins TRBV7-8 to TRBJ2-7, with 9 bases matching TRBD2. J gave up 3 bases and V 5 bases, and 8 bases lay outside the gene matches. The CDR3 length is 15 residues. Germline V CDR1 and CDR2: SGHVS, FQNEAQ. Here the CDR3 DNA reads TGTGCCAGCAGCCGCAGACTAGCGGAAAACTACGAGCAGTACTTC. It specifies CASSRRLAENYEQYF.

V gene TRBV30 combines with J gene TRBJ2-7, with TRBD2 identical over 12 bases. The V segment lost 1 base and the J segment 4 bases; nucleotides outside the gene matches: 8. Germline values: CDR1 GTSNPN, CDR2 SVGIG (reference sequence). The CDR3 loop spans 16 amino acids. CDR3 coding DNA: TGTGCCTGGAGTGAAGGACTAGCGGGACTGGGGTACGAGCAGTACTTC. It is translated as CAWSEGLAGLGYEQYF.

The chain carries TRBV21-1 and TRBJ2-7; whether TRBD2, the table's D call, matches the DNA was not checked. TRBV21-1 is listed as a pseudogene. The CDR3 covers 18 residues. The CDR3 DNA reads TGTGCCAGCAGCAAAGGATGTCAAGCGGGAGAGTTTTCGTACGAGCAGTACTTC. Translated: CASSKGCQAGEFSYEQYF.

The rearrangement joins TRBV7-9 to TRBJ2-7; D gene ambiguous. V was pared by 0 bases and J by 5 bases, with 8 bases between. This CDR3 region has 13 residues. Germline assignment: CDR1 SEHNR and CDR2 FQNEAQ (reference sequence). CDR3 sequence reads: CASSLALRDEQYF. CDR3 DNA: TGTGCCAGCAGCTTAGCGCTTCGGGACGAGCAGTACTTC.

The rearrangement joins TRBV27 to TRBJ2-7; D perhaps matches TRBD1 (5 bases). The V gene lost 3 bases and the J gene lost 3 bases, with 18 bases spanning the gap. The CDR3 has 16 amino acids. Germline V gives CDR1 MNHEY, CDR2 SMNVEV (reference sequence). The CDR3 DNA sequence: TGTGCCAGCAGTTTGGGATCAGGGCTAGGCGTCTACGAGCAGTACTTC. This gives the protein CASSLGSGLGVYEQYF.

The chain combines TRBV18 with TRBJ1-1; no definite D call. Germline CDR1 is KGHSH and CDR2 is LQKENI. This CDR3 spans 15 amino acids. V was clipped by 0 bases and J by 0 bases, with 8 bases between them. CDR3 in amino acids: CASSPPARMNTEAFF. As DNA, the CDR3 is TGTGCCAGCTCACCACCGGCCAGAATGAACACTGAAGCTTTCTTT.

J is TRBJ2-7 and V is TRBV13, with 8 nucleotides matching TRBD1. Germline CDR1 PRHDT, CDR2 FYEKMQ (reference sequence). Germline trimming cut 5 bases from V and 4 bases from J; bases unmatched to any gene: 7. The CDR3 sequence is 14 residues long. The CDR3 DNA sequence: TGTGCCAGCAGCCTCGGACAGGGTACGTACGAGCAGTACTTC. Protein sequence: CASSLGQGTYEQYF.

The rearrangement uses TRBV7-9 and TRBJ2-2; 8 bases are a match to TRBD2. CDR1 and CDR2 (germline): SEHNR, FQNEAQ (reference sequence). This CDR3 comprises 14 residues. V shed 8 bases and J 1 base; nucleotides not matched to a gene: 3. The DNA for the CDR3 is TGTGCCAGCCGGGGGGGCGAGAACACCGGGGAGCTGTTTTTT. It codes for CASRGGENTGELFF.

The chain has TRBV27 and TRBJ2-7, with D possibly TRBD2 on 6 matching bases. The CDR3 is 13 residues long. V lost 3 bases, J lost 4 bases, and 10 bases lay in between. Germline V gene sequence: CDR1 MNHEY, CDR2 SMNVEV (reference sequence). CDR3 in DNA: TGTGCCAGCAGTTTTAGCGGCGCATACGAGCAGTACTTC. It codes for CASSFSGAYEQYF.

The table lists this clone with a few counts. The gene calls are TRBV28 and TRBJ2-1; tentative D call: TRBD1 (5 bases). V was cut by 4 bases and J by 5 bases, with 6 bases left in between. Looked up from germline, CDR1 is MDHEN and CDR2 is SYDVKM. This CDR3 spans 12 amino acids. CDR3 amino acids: CASSSGNNEQFF. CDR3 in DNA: TGTGCCAGCAGTTCAGGGAACAATGAGCAGTTCTTC. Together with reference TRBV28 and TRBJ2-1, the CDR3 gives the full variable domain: DVKVTQSSRYLVKRTGEKVFLECVQDMDHENMFWYRQDPGLGLRLIYFSYDVKMKEKGDIPEGYSVSREKKERFSLILESASTNQTSMYLCASSSGNNEQFFGPGTRLTVL.

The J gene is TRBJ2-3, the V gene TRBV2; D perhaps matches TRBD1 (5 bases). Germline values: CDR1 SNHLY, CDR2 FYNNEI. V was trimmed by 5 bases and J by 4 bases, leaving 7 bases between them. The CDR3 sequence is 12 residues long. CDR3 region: CASSLGPDTQYF. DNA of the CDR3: TGTGCCAGCAGTCTGGGGCCAGATACGCAGTATTTT.

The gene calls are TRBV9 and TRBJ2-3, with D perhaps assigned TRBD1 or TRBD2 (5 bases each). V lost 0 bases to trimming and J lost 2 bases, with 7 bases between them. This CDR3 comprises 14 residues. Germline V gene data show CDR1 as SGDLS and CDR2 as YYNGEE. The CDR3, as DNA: TGTGCCAGCAGCGTAGGTGGGACCACAGATACGCAGTATTTT. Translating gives CASSVGGTTDTQYF.

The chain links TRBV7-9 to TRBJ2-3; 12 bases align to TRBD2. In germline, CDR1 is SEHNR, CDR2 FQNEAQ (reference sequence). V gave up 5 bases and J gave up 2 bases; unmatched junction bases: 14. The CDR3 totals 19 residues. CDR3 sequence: CASSPPLAGGGVATDTQYF. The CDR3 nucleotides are TGTGCCAGCAGCCCCCCACTAGCGGGAGGCGGGGTAGCCACAGATACGCAGTATTTT.